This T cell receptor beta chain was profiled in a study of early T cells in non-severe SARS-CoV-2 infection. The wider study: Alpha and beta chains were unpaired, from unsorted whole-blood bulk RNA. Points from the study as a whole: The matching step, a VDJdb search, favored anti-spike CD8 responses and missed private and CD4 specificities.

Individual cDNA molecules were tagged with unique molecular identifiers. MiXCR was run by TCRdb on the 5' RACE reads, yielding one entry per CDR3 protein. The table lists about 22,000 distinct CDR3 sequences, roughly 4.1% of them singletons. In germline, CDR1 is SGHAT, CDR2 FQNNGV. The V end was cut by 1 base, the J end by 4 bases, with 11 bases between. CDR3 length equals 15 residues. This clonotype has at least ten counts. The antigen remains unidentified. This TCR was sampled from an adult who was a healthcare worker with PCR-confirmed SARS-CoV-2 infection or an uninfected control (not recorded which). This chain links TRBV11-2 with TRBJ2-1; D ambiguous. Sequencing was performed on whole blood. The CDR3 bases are TGTGCCAGCAGCTTAGGACCGAAAGGATACAATGAGCAGTTCTTC. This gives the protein CASSLGPKGYNEQFF. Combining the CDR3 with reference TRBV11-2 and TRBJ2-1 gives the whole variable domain EAGVAQSPRYKIIEKRQSVAFWCNPISGHATLYWYQQILGQGPKLLIQFQNNGVVDDSQLPKDRFSAERLKGVDSTLKIQPAKLEDSAVYLCASSLGPKGYNEQFFGPGTRLTVL.